This is a list of T cell receptor beta chains from one sample in a study of cytotoxic CD8 clonotypes in ibrutinib-treated CLL. Some clones are missing from TCRdb's copy, which holds only in-frame ones; the method was immunoSEQ multiplex PCR. The sample lists about 50,000 clones; around three fifths were seen once. The sequencing used PBMCs, collected after 24 months of ibrutinib treatment. The receptors here all came from a human donor with chronic lymphocytic leukemia. Both conserved end residues are part of each CDR3. D genes are given only for firm matches. Some rows have no size entry. The others give once, few or many, or a class for an expanded clone.

TRBJ1-5,TRBV29-1,NA,NA,CSVALTDNQPQHF,TGCAGCGTTGCTTTGACAGACAATCAGCCCCAGCATTTT
TRBJ1-1,TRBV29-1,TRBD1,NA,CSVDRTGANTEAFF,TGCAGCGTAGATCGGACAGGGGCGAACACTGAAGCTTTCTTT
TRBJ2-3,TRBV27,NA,NA,CASSYRDGDTQYF,TGTGCCAGCAGTTACAGGGACGGAGATACGCAGTATTTT
TRBJ2-1,TRBV7-8,NA,NA,CASSLGRGAGNEQFF,TGTGCCAGCAGCTTAGGACGGGGGGCCGGCAATGAGCAGTTCTTC
TRBJ2-3,TRBV9,TRBD2,NA,CASSVSGSVTDTQYF,TGTGCCAGCAGCGTTAGCGGGAGTGTCACAGATACGCAGTATTTT
TRBJ1-2,TRBV5-1,NA,NA,CASSWDGANGYTF,TGCGCCAGCAGCTGGGACGGTGCCAATGGCTACACCTTC
TRBJ1-6,TRBV7-9,NA,NA,CASSFGSLNSPLHF,TGTGCCAGCAGCTTCGGCAGTCTTAATTCACCCCTCCACTTT
TRBJ1-1,TRBV5-1,NA,NA,CASSLLWGQNTEAFF,TGCGCCAGCAGCTTGTTGTGGGGCCAGAACACTGAAGCTTTCTTT
TRBJ1-2,TRBV6-5,TRBD1,few,CASSPDRVDGYTF,TGTGCCAGCAGCCCCGACAGGGTCGATGGCTACACCTTC
TRBJ2-1,TRBV29-1,NA,few,CSVRLGSSYNEQFF,TGCAGCGTCCGGTTAGGCAGCTCCTACAATGAGCAGTTCTTC
TRBJ1-1,TRBV2,NA,once,CASGWWKDTEAFF,TGTGCCAGCGGTTGGTGGAAGGACACTGAAGCTTTCTTT
TRBJ2-3,TRBV19,TRBD2,NA,CASSLGTMTDTQYF,TGTGCCAGTAGTCTGGGGACTATGACAGATACGCAGTATTTT
TRBJ2-1,TRBV7-9,NA,NA,CASSLAEAASYNEQFF,TGTGCCAGCAGCTTAGCTGAGGCTGCCTCCTACAATGAGCAGTTCTTC
TRBJ2-7,TRBV4-1,NA,NA,CASSQQTPGQEQYF,TGCGCCAGCAGCCAACAAACCCCCGGTCAAGAGCAGTACTTC
TRBJ2-7,TRBV5-1,NA,NA,CASSLRVRESSYEQYF,TGCGCCAGCAGCTTGAGGGTCAGGGAGAGCTCCTACGAGCAGTACTTC
TRBJ1-1,TRBV25-1,NA,few,CASSPRTLNTEAFF,TGTGCCAGCAGTCCTCGGACCCTGAACACTGAAGCTTTCTTT
TRBJ2-3,TRBV5-1,NA,NA,CASSGGALTDTQYF,TGCGCCAGCAGTGGCGGGGCCTTAACAGATACGCAGTATTTT
TRBJ1-1,TRBV29-1,NA,NA,CSVGLVTGRNTEAFF,TGCAGCGTTGGATTGGTTACCGGCAGGAACACTGAAGCTTTCTTT
TRBJ1-4,TRBV7-9,NA,NA,CASSLVSAHEKLFF,TGTGCCAGCAGCTTAGTGTCAGCGCATGAAAAACTGTTTTTT
TRBJ2-3,TRBV4-1,TRBD1,NA,CASSRDRGLDTQYF,TGCGCCAGCAGCCGAGACAGGGGACTAGATACGCAGTATTTT
TRBJ1-1,TRBV7-9,NA,NA,CASSLVGGNTEAFF,TGTGCCAGCAGCTTAGTGGGAGGGAACACTGAAGCTTTCTTT
TRBJ2-2,TRBV4-1,TRBD2,NA,CASSQDTSGANTGELFF,TGCGCCAGCAGCCAAGATACTAGCGGAGCGAACACCGGGGAGCTGTTTTTT
TRBJ2-5,TRBV7-9,TRBD2,NA,CASSAGGSQETQYF,TGTGCCAGCAGCGCGGGAGGGTCCCAAGAGACCCAGTACTTC
TRBJ1-5,TRBV19,NA,few,CASTAPVGRREGQPQHF,TGTGCCAGTACCGCCCCCGTGGGCAGGAGAGAGGGTCAGCCCCAGCATTTT
TRBJ1-1,TRBV6-5,NA,NA,CASSRIGTEAFF,TGTGCCAGCAGCCGGATTGGCACTGAAGCTTTCTTT
TRBJ2-7,TRBV6-1,NA,NA,CASSVSGGPWEQYF,TGTGCCAGCAGTGTAAGTGGGGGCCCCTGGGAGCAGTACTTC
TRBJ1-2,TRBV28,NA,NA,CASSRPQGHYGYTF,TGTGCCAGCAGTAGGCCACAGGGCCACTATGGCTACACCTTC
TRBJ2-2,TRBV6-5,NA,NA,CASSLGSTGELFF,TGTGCCAGCAGTTTGGGGAGCACCGGGGAGCTGTTTTTT
TRBJ2-7,TRBV4-1,NA,NA,CASSQALGPYEQYF,TGCGCCAGCAGCCAAGCGCTGGGCCCCTACGAGCAGTACTTC
TRBJ1-2,TRBV6-5,NA,once,CASSENYGYTF,TGTGCCAGCAGTGAAAACTATGGCTACACCTTC
TRBJ2-2,TRBV15,NA,NA,CATSRGGGVGELFF,TGTGCCACCAGCAGAGGTGGGGGAGTGGGGGAGCTGTTTTTT
TRBJ2-7,TRBV23-1,NA,NA,CASDLGSTYEQYF,TGCGCCAGCGACCTTGGCTCCACCTACGAGCAGTACTTC
TRBJ2-1,TRBV7-9,NA,NA,CASSLTVGAYNEQFF,TGTGCCAGCAGCTTAACGGTGGGGGCCTACAATGAGCAGTTCTTC
TRBJ1-3,TRBV6-1,TRBD1,NA,CASSLEGAAGNTIYF,TGTGCCAGCAGCCTTGAGGGGGCGGCTGGAAACACCATATATTTT
TRBJ2-5,TRBV5-4,TRBD2,NA,CASSERSSGGVETQYF,TGTGCCAGCAGCGAGAGGTCTAGCGGGGGGGTGGAGACCCAGTACTTC
TRBJ2-5,TRBV5-1,NA,NA,CASSLASGKETQYF,TGCGCCAGCAGCTTGGCGTCGGGGAAAGAGACCCAGTACTTC
TRBJ2-3,TRBV4-2,NA,few,CASSSADTQYF,TGTGCCAGCAGCTCCGCAGATACGCAGTATTTT
TRBJ1-6,TRBV28,NA,NA,CASSPTDRFNSPLHF,TGTGCCAGCAGCCCCACCGACAGGTTTAATTCACCCCTCCACTTT
TRBJ1-5,TRBV11-3,TRBD1,NA,CASSRTGGLGQPQHF,TGTGCCAGCAGCCGGACAGGGGGATTAGGGCAGCCCCAGCATTTT
TRBJ2-5,TRBV7-9,NA,large,CASSFALLRDGQETQYF,TGTGCCAGCAGCTTCGCTTTGCTAAGGGACGGCCAAGAGACCCAGTACTTC
TRBJ1-6,TRBV6-5,TRBD1,NA,CATGQALSESPLHF,TGTGCCACCGGACAGGCTCTCTCTGAATCACCCCTCCACTTT